A single sample gave rise to the 20 T cell receptor beta chains below, sequenced in a study of T cell responses to AZD1222 COVID-19 vaccine. Assay used: immunoSEQ multiplex PCR; TCRdb lists only in-frame clones, some missing. This sample has about 150,000 clones; roughly nine tenths occur once, and the top ten carry approximately 6.6%. The sequencing here drew on peripheral blood, taken after recovery from COVID-19. The receptors derive from an adult who had recovered from COVID-19.

The V and J genes are TRBV30 and TRBJ1-5, with TRBD1 matching over 7 bases. The germline V gene encodes CDR1 GTSNPN and CDR2 SVGIG (reference sequence). The CDR3 loop spans 15 amino acids. V trimming: 2 bases; J trimming: 5 bases; junction bases outside the gene matches: 9. CDR3 sequence: CAWSYQGGTDQPQHF. CDR3 bases: TGTGCCTGGAGTTACCAGGGAGGGACAGATCAGCCCCAGCATTTT. Full variable domain (remainder filled in from reference TRBV30 and TRBJ1-5): SQTIHQWPATLVQPVGSPLSLECTVEGTSNPNLYWYRQAAGRGLQLLFYSVGIGQISSEVPQNLSASRPQDRQFILSSKKLLLSDSGFYLCAWSYQGGTDQPQHFGDGTRLSIL.

This clone was observed once. The chain employs TRBV18 and TRBJ1-4, with D uncertain. Trimming stripped 0 bases from V and 0 bases from J, with 5 bases between. This CDR3 is built from 15 residues. Looked up from germline, CDR1 is KGHSH and CDR2 is LQKENI. The CDR3 DNA reads as TGTGCCAGCTCACCACCCTCTTCAACTAATGAAAAACTGTTTTTT. This translates into CASSPPSSTNEKLFF. Looking up the rest from reference TRBV18 and TRBJ1-4 gives the full variable domain: NAGVMQNPRHLVRRRGQEARLRCSPMKGHSHVYWYRQLPEEGLKFMVYLQKENIIDESGMPKERFSAEFPKEGPSILRIQQVVRGDSAAYFCASSPPSSTNEKLFFGSGTQLSVL.

The CDR3 protein is CSASGASQYF. CDR3 nucleotide sequence: TGCAGTGCTAGTGGGGCGTCCCAGTACTTC. V usage is TRBV20-1 and J usage is TRBJ2-5, with D perhaps TRBD1 (5 bases). The CDR3 has 10 amino acids. Trimming removed 3 bases from V and 9 bases from J, with 8 bases in between. Looked up from germline, CDR1 is DFQATT and CDR2 is SNEGSKA (reference sequence).

The chain carries TRBV4-1 and TRBJ1-3, with 7 nucleotides matching TRBD1. Germline V gives CDR1 MGHRA, CDR2 YSYEKL. The CDR3 spans 16 residues. After removal of 3 bases from V and 2 bases from J, the junction contained 7 bases not matched to a gene. In DNA, the CDR3 is TGCGCCAGCAGCCACCGACAGGGAGCGGCTGGAAACACCATATATTTT. This encodes CASSHRQGAAGNTIYF.

J is TRBJ1-6 and V is TRBV5-1; D remains unclear. Germline V lookup: CDR1 SGHRS, CDR2 YFSETQ. CDR3 length: 17 amino acids. The V end was cut by 0 bases, the J end by 5 bases, with 15 bases between. The DNA of the CDR3 is TGCGCCAGCAGCTTGGCACCCGGCGAAAGCAATAATTCACCCCTCCACTTT. Translated: CASSLAPGESNNSPLHF.

This chain links TRBV7-9 with TRBJ2-7; 10 bases agree with TRBD2. Germline CDR1 and CDR2: SEHNR and FQNEAQ (reference sequence). The CDR3 is made up of 16 amino acids. V lost 4 bases to trimming and J lost 2 bases; unmatched junction nucleotides: 8. CDR3 in amino acids: CASSWTGTSAPYEQYF. The CDR3 DNA reads TGTGCCAGCAGCTGGACCGGGACTAGCGCTCCCTACGAGCAGTACTTC.

The chain links TRBV9 to TRBJ2-2; D is unresolved. Germline-derived CDR1 and CDR2 are SGDLS and YYNGEE. This CDR3 is 13 amino acids long. V was trimmed by 3 bases and J by 4 bases, leaving 7 bases between them. The CDR3 protein is CASSGASTGELFF. Written as DNA, the CDR3 is TGTGCCAGCAGCGGGGCGTCCACCGGGGAGCTGTTTTTT.

The J gene is TRBJ2-7, the V gene TRBV11-2, with 13 bases fitting TRBD2. Germline V gene sequence: CDR1 SGHAT, CDR2 FQNNGV. The CDR3 totals 16 residues. Losses at the gene ends were 2 bases for V and 6 bases for J; bases not matched to a gene: 7. CDR3 amino acids: CASSLLTSGRPGEQYF. The CDR3 bases are TGTGCCAGCAGCTTACTGACTAGCGGGAGGCCCGGCGAGCAGTACTTC.

The genes are TRBV28 and TRBJ2-2; 8 bases line up with TRBD1. The CDR3 extends over 14 amino acids. Germline loops: CDR1 MDHEN, CDR2 SYDVKM. The trim removed 8 bases at V and 4 bases at J, leaving 6 bases unmatched. The CDR3, as DNA: TGTGCCAGCGACCAGGGGGCAGGCACCGGGGAGCTGTTTTTT. Encoded protein: CASDQGAGTGELFF.

This clone was counted once. The chain employs TRBV6-6 and TRBJ1-2; the D is unclear. Per the germline V gene, CDR1 is MNHNY and CDR2 is SVGAGI (reference sequence). Trimming pared 0 bases from V and 2 bases from J, leaving 13 bases between. This CDR3 contains 16 residues. As DNA, the CDR3 is TGTGCCAGCAGTTACTCCTCTGACCCAAAGAACTATGGCTACACCTTC. It codes for CASSYSSDPKNYGYTF.

The J gene is TRBJ1-5, the V gene TRBV18, with D hard to call. CDR3 size: 16 residues. V was pared by 2 bases and J by 6 bases, with 17 bases between. Germline CDR1 is KGHSH and CDR2 is LQKENI. CDR3 residues: CASSPDFAAAGQPQHF. In DNA, the CDR3 is TGTGCCAGCTCACCAGATTTCGCGGCGGCGGGTCAGCCCCAGCATTTT. The full variable domain, its missing parts supplied by reference TRBV18 and TRBJ1-5, is NAGVMQNPRHLVRRRGQEARLRCSPMKGHSHVYWYRQLPEEGLKFMVYLQKENIIDESGMPKERFSAEFPKEGPSILRIQQVVRGDSAAYFCASSPDFAAAGQPQHFGDGTRLSIL.

The sample holds one count of this clone. The CDR3 is CSVSEGSLRTEAFF. The CDR3, as DNA: TGCAGCGTTTCGGAAGGGTCCCTTCGGACTGAAGCTTTCTTT. The V gene is TRBV29-1, the J gene TRBJ1-1, with D unclear. Germline lookup yields CDR1 SQVTM and CDR2 ANQGSEA. CDR3 length: 14 residues. Deletions cut 5 bases from V and 5 bases from J, with 18 bases between.

In its sample, this clone was seen once. This chain links TRBV18 with TRBJ1-6; the D gene is possibly TRBD1 (6 bases). The ends were cut back, 3 bases at V and 7 bases at J, with 13 bases in the middle. CDR3 size: 15 residues. Germline CDR1 and CDR2: KGHSH and LQKENI. CDR3 sequence (DNA): TGTGCCAGCTCACCTGGACAGATCGAAAATTCACCCCTCCACTTT. Translating gives CASSPGQIENSPLHF. Drawing the rest from reference TRBV18 and TRBJ1-6, the complete variable domain is NAGVMQNPRHLVRRRGQEARLRCSPMKGHSHVYWYRQLPEEGLKFMVYLQKENIIDESGMPKERFSAEFPKEGPSILRIQQVVRGDSAAYFCASSPGQIENSPLHFGNGTRLTVT.

The V call is TRBV4-3, the J call TRBJ2-3; D remains ambiguous. CDR1 LGHNA and CDR2 YSLEER come from the germline V gene. The CDR3 runs to 13 residues. Between the trimmed V and J ends, which lost 3 bases and 6 bases, there was a span of 10 bases. The CDR3 DNA reads TGCGCCAGCAGCCAGGAAGATTGGGATACGCAGTATTTT. This translates into CASSQEDWDTQYF.

The rearrangement uses TRBV6-2 or TRBV6-3 and TRBJ1-4, with D perhaps TRBD1 (5 bases). Trimming removed 5 bases at V and 3 bases at J, with 10 bases between. Germline V gives CDR1 MNHEY, CDR2 SVGEGT. The CDR3 has 14 residues. The CDR3 spells CASSLGHPNEKLFF. For the CDR3, the DNA is TGTGCCAGCAGTCTCGGACACCCTAATGAAAAACTGTTTTTT.

The chain links TRBV5-1 to TRBJ1-5; D may be TRBD1 (5 bases). Germline-derived CDR1 and CDR2 are SGHRS and YFSETQ. V dropped 2 bases and J dropped 6 bases, with 15 bases sitting between them. This CDR3 has 15 amino acids. Here the CDR3 DNA reads TGCGCCAGCAGCTTTGATCGCGGGGCCGGTCAGCCCCAGCATTTT. Its translation: CASSFDRGAGQPQHF.

This sequence joins TRBV2 and TRBJ2-1, with 13 bases fitting TRBD2. Germline CDR1 is SNHLY and CDR2 is FYNNEI. The junction had 11 bases not matched to a gene; V was cut back by 5 bases and J by 1 base. The CDR3 totals 19 residues. The CDR3 DNA reads TGTGCCAGCAGTTCCCAAGGACTAGCGGGAGTATCTTCCTACAATGAGCAGTTCTTC. It codes for CASSSQGLAGVSSYNEQFF.

This chain connects TRBV28 to TRBJ2-7, with D perhaps matching TRBD2 (6 bases). Per the germline V gene, CDR1 is MDHEN and CDR2 is SYDVKM. The CDR3 is 14 amino acids. The V and J ends lost 10 bases and 5 bases respectively, with 21 bases between them. CDR3 coding DNA: TGTGCCATCCCAAACCCCCTCGGGGGTCACGAGCAGTACTTC. Protein product: CAIPNPLGGHEQYF.

This rearrangement joins TRBV20-1 to TRBJ1-2, with D possibly being TRBD1 (5 bases). V was cut by 6 bases and J by 6 bases, with 11 bases left in between. The V gene's germline CDR1 is DFQATT and CDR2 SNEGSKA (reference sequence). The CDR3 contains 11 residues. The CDR3 DNA follows: TGCAGTGCCCAGGACACTAATGGCTACACCTTC. Translating it yields CSAQDTNGYTF.

The genes are TRBV2 and TRBJ2-7; D remains unclear. The CDR3 contains 15 residues. Trimming removed 1 base from V and 7 bases from J, with 17 bases in between. Per the germline V gene, CDR1 is SNHLY and CDR2 is FYNNEI. The CDR3 is CASSEGVVGDGEQYF. The CDR3 region has the DNA TGTGCCAGCAGTGAAGGAGTGGTGGGTGACGGGGAGCAGTACTTC.